This is a list of T cell receptor beta chains from one sample in a study of T-cell reconstitution after alpha-beta-depleted transplantation in children. MiXCR, run by TCRdb on the PCR reads, gives a single entry per CDR3 protein. The sample has about 580,000 distinct CDR3 sequences, 20% to 25% seen once. The specimen was PBMCs, mostly from graft donor cells, collected 360 days after TCRalphabeta/CD19-depleted stem cell transplant. These TCRs come from a boy younger than two who had a stem cell transplant for acute myeloid leukemia, so the T cells may come from the graft donor. CDR3s include the opening cysteine and the closing phenylalanine or tryptophan. A D gene is named only where the DNA matches it firmly. Clone size, where shown, is once, few, many, or a class for clones that have expanded.

.	TRBD2	TRBJ2-5	TRBV7-2	CASSLARSAGWETQYF	TGTGCCAGCAGCTTAGCGCGCTCAGCGGGGTGGGAGACCCAGTACTTC
few	.	TRBJ2-6	TRBV21-1	CASSKGPPVIWANVLTF	TGTGCCAGCAGCAAGGGACCGCCAGTGATCTGGGCCAACGTCCTGACTTTC
.	.	TRBJ2-6	TRBV25-1	CASGDSGANVLTF	TGTGCCAGCGGAGACTCTGGGGCCAACGTCCTGACTTTC
once	.	TRBJ2-3	TRBV3-1	CASSQEVRAQYF	TGTGCCAGCAGCCAAGAAGTGCGGGCGCAGTATTTT
many	TRBD1	TRBJ2-7	TRBV15	CATSRGQNSYEQYF	TGTGCCACCAGCAGGGGACAGAATTCCTACGAGCAGTACTTC
many	.	TRBJ2-3	TRBV20-1	CSARKAGRLDTQYF	TGCAGTGCTAGAAAGGCGGGACGCCTAGATACGCAGTATTTT
.	TRBD1	TRBJ2-5	TRBV20-1	CSARTGGSLSETQYF	TGCAGTGCTAGGACAGGGGGCTCCCTTAGTGAGACCCAGTACTTC
many	TRBD1	TRBJ1-5	TRBV12-3/TRBV12-4	CASRIDREQPQHF	TGTGCCAGCAGGATTGACAGGGAACAGCCCCAGCATTTT
few	.	TRBJ2-7	TRBV18	CASSPTEWAYEQYF	TGTGCCAGCTCACCGACAGAGTGGGCTTACGAGCAGTACTTC
many	.	TRBJ1-6	TRBV12-3/TRBV12-4	CASSLVSQGPNSPLHF	TGTGCCAGCAGTTTAGTCAGTCAGGGCCCGAATTCACCCCTCCACTTT
many	TRBD2	TRBJ2-3	TRBV12-3/TRBV12-4	CASSPRIGLAIEDTQYF	TGTGCCAGCAGCCCCCGGATCGGACTAGCGATAGAAGATACGCAGTATTTT
.	.	TRBJ2-1	TRBV20-1	CSARGGATDNEQFF	TGCAGTGCTAGAGGAGGGGCGACCGACAATGAGCAGTTCTTC
few	.	TRBJ1-2	TRBV12-3/TRBV12-4	CASSLRGYTF	TGTGCCAGCAGTTTACGAGGCTACACCTTC
.	.	TRBJ2-1	TRBV7-2	CASSLHHNEQFF	TGTGCCAGCAGCCTCCATCACAATGAGCAGTTCTTC
.	.	TRBJ1-2	TRBV3-1	CASSQGRLAGYTF	TGTGCCAGCAGCCAGGGCCGACTGGCTGGCTACACCTTC
.	TRBD1	TRBJ2-4	TRBV5-1	CASSRTGQGDIQYF	TGCGCCAGCAGCCGGACGGGACAGGGGGACATTCAGTACTTC
.	TRBD1	TRBJ1-1	TRBV9	CASSAGQGGLVNTEAFF	TGTGCCAGCAGCGCCGGACAGGGCGGTTTGGTGAACACTGAAGCTTTCTTT
.	TRBD1	TRBJ1-6	TRBV7-8	CASSWTGWSYNSPLHF	TGTGCCAGCAGCTGGACAGGGTGGTCCTATAATTCACCCCTCCACTTT
.	TRBD1	TRBJ1-5	TRBV6-2/TRBV6-3	CASSLPSGQGVQRQHF	TGTGCCAGCAGTTTACCGTCGGGACAGGGAGTACAGCGTCAGCATTTT
few	.	TRBJ2-1	TRBV12-3/TRBV12-4	CASSSWRDRDEQFF	TGTGCCAGCAGTTCCTGGAGAGATAGGGATGAGCAGTTCTTC
many	TRBD1	TRBJ1-5	TRBV20-1	CSARTGGMDQPQHF	TGCAGTGCCAGGACAGGGGGCATGGATCAGCCCCAGCATTTT
many	TRBD1	TRBJ1-1	TRBV20-1	CSARDRGQETEAFF	TGCAGTGCTAGAGATAGGGGGCAGGAAACTGAAGCTTTCTTT
many	.	TRBJ2-1	TRBV5-1	CASSLTAREQFF	TGCGCCAGCAGCCTCACGGCCAGGGAGCAGTTCTTC
few	TRBD2	TRBJ2-4	TRBV11-2	CASSFQGLAGGPIAKNIQYF	TGTGCCAGCAGCTTTCAGGGACTAGCGGGGGGCCCTATAGCCAAAAACATTCAGTACTTC
many	.	TRBJ2-3	TRBV29-1	CSVEKARPDTQYF	TGCAGCGTTGAAAAGGCAAGGCCAGATACGCAGTATTTT
.	.	TRBJ2-2	TRBV18	CASSPILEGPGELFF	TGTGCCAGCTCACCGATACTAGAAGGCCCCGGGGAGCTGTTTTTT
many	TRBD1	TRBJ1-2	TRBV28	CALGTGNGYTF	TGTGCCTTAGGGACAGGGAATGGCTACACCTTC
.	.	TRBJ2-7	TRBV20-1	CSARKVAGSYEQYF	TGCAGTGCTAGAAAGGTCGCCGGCTCCTACGAGCAGTACTTC
few	TRBD1	TRBJ2-5	TRBV20-1	CSARDSTGGQETQYF	TGCAGTGCTAGAGACTCGACAGGGGGCCAGGAGACCCAGTACTTC
.	.	TRBJ1-2	TRBV27	CASRGLLGRGYTF	TGTGCCAGCAGGGGTCTCTTAGGGAGAGGCTACACCTTC
many	TRBD1	TRBJ2-1	TRBV24-1	CATSESPSGQGTYNEQFF	TGTGCCACCAGTGAGTCCCCGTCAGGACAGGGGACTTACAATGAGCAGTTCTTC
.	.	TRBJ1-2	TRBV10-3	CAISADKNYGYTF	TGTGCCATCAGCGCGGACAAGAACTATGGCTACACCTTC
.	.	TRBJ1-5	TRBV24-1	CATSETGFPNQPQHF	TGTGCCACCAGTGAGACAGGCTTTCCTAATCAGCCCCAGCATTTT
.	TRBD2	TRBJ2-1	TRBV12-3/TRBV12-4	CASRLGLAGGYNEQFF	TGTGCCAGCAGATTGGGACTAGCGGGGGGGTACAATGAGCAGTTCTTC
many	.	TRBJ2-1	TRBV3-2	CASSQAYNSYNEQFF	TGTGCCAGCAGCCAGGCTTACAACTCCTACAATGAGCAGTTCTTC
many	TRBD2	TRBJ2-5	TRBV15	CATSRDKRRGRQETQYF	TGTGCCACCAGCAGAGATAAACGGCGGGGGAGGCAAGAGACCCAGTACTTC
many	TRBD1	TRBJ1-6	TRBV2	CASRGQVGGSPLHF	TGTGCCAGCCGCGGACAGGTCGGAGGATCACCCCTCCACTTT
many	.	TRBJ2-7	TRBV12-3/TRBV12-4	CASSLPGEQYF	TGTGCCAGCAGTTTACCGGGGGAGCAGTACTTC
few	.	TRBJ2-3	TRBV10-1	CASGFTDTQYF	TGCGCCAGCGGGTTTACAGATACGCAGTATTTT
few	TRBD1	TRBJ2-7	TRBV6-1	CASSQGASPSYEQYF	TGTGCCAGCAGTCAGGGGGCCTCACCATCCTACGAGCAGTACTTC
.	.	TRBJ2-5	TRBV7-8	CASTNGQRETQYF	TGTGCCAGCACGAATGGCCAGCGGGAGACCCAGTACTTC
.	TRBD2	TRBJ2-5	TRBV28	CASRSSGWETQYF	TGTGCCAGCAGATCTAGCGGCTGGGAGACCCAGTACTTC
.	.	TRBJ2-1	TRBV6-6	CASTQDSLNEQFF	TGTGCCAGCACTCAGGACAGCCTTAATGAGCAGTTCTTC
.	.	TRBJ2-4	TRBV6-1	CASSVEAPNIQYF	TGTGCCAGCAGTGTAGAGGCCCCGAACATTCAGTACTTC
once	.	TRBJ1-5	TRBV24-1	CATSPSGGQYQPQHF	TGTGCCACCAGTCCGTCGGGGGGCCAATATCAGCCCCAGCATTTT
few	TRBD2	TRBJ2-3	TRBV11-2	CASSRGTSGGAGADTQYF	TGTGCCAGCAGCAGGGGGACTAGCGGGGGGGCCGGTGCAGATACGCAGTATTTT
.	TRBD2	TRBJ2-5	TRBV20-1	CSAPPGLASSETQYF	TGCAGTGCTCCCCCGGGACTAGCCTCCTCGGAGACCCAGTACTTC